Included here is one TCR beta chain sequence, with context. This clone's antigen is unknown. There are no base qualities to consult, and no much larger clone falls within one base. The source of the sample is a study of blood T cell repertoires in COVID-19 (dated by TCRdb to 2018 to 2020). General notes on the study: The collaborator samples originated in the United States, Italy and Spain and spanned the acute and convalescent phases of COVID-19. The prospective study material was composed of cDNA or gDNA derived from T cells, B-cell-depleted T cells, or PBMCs. Samples came from the ongoing ImmuneRACE study (first 160 participants) plus 1,254 subjects from 6 global collaborators. A freely available public database, intended as a resource for researchers studying the immune response to SARS-CoV-2, is where the repertoires were released. Deeply sampled blood TCRbeta repertoires from subjects exposed to, actively infected with, or recovered from COVID-19 were included in the dataset. Sample metadata almost always included a de-identified subject ID, COVID-19 status, age in years and sex. Where available, HLA class I and class II types were taken from metadata supplied by the sample provider and were not determined by assay-based typing. Points the paper makes about the study in general: The amount of clinical and demographic metadata varied by source and participant and was provided uncurated.

V is shortened by 7 bases, J by 0 bases, and the region joining them spans 9 bases. CDR1 and CDR2, per the germline V gene, are SQVTM and ANQGSEA. Inclusive of the bounding cysteine and phenylalanine, the CDR3 is 12 residues long. The sequence is cut down to CDR3 DNA, 36 bases in frame from base 1. In the prospective study, participants were roughly 18 to 95 years old, resided in 25 or so geographic areas of the United States, and were enrolled through a virtual design. In the prospective study, participants were assigned to cohorts based on the clinical history participants reported in a screening survey and a study questionnaire. Exposed participants were defined as having been in contact with someone with a PCR-confirmed or clinician-diagnosed COVID-19 case within 2 weeks of study entry. In the prospective study, whole blood, serum and a nasopharyngeal or oropharyngeal swab were collected from each participant by mobile phlebotomists. Additional blood draws and questionnaires over an approximately 2-month period could optionally be provided by prospective study participants. Before DNA extraction, prospective study blood samples were shipped either frozen or at room temperature.

TCRbeta CDR3 regions were amplified from genomic DNA using the immunoSEQ Assay, a bias-controlled multiplex PCR. The authors processed their data as follows. Nucleated cell counts per sample were estimated from amplification of reference gene primers within the assay. To quantify the absolute abundance of each unique TCRbeta CDR3 rearrangement, sequence reads were collapsed and filtered. For each sample, productive Simpson clonality was calculated as the square root of Simpson's diversity index across productive rearrangements. Drawn from immuneACCESS, this table holds only the in-frame rearrangements with V and J called that TCRdb kept. Clones are partly lost; checked studies trace under half to an unresolved V gene and leave the rest unexplained. D and trimming were read from the DNA, whereas the V and J calls and clone size are those reported in that table. The sample table contains fewer than 200,000 clones; only one count was recorded for 65% to 85% of them. The ten most abundant clones make up under 4% of the sample.

The sequence joins TRBV29-1 to TRBJ1-2; TRBD1 might be the D gene, on 5 matching bases. The clonotype was recovered from a woman in her 30s who had been exposed to COVID-19. The material sequenced was PBMCs or T cells enriched from blood (not recorded which). The nucleotides read TGCAGCGGAAGACAGACTAACTATGGCTACACCTTC. The translation is CSGRQTNYGYTF.